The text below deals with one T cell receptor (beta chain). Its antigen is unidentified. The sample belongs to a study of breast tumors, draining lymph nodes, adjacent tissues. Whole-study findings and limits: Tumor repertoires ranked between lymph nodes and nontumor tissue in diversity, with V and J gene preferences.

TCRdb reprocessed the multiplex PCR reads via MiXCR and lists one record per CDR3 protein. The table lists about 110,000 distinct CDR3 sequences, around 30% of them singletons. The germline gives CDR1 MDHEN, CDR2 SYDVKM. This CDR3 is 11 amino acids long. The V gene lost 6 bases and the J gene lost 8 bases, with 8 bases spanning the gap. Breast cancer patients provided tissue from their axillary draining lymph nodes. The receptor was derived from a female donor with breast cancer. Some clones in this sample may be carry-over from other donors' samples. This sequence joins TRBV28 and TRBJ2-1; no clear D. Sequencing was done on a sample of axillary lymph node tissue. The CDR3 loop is CASSRRDEQFF. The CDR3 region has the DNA TGTGCCAGCAGCCGACGCGATGAGCAGTTCTTC.